The clone carrying this T cell receptor beta chain turned up a few times. The V end lost 3 bases, the J end lost 0 bases, and 5 bases lay between the germline ends. The germline V gene encodes CDR1 ENHRY and CDR2 SYGVKD. The CDR3 length is 13 residues. The data were obtained in a study of T cells after yellow fever vaccination. TCRdb itself ran the 5' RACE reads through MiXCR, one entry per CDR3 protein. This sample has about 350,000 distinct CDR3 sequences, with under 15% found just once. The chain employs TRBV10-3 and TRBJ2-5; the D is unclear. The receptor comes from a man younger than 30 who received the YFV17D yellow fever vaccine. The sequencing here drew on CD4+ T cells sorted from PBMCs, taken 15 days after the yellow fever booster vaccination. For the CDR3, the DNA is TGTGCCATCAGTGAAATGAACCAAGAGACCCAGTACTTC. Encoded protein: CAISEMNQETQYF.